These 8 T cell receptor beta chains share one sample of origin, sequenced in a study of blood T cells in healthy people across ages. Through a sample-barcoded 5' primer and a J-beta primer mix, a second PCR was run for roughly 6 to 12 cycles. MiXCR, run by TCRdb on the 5' RACE reads, gives a single entry per CDR3 protein. The table lists about 2 million distinct CDR3 sequences, around 50% of them singletons. The specimen was blood. These receptors were taken from a woman aged 40-49 years in good health.

The chain couples TRBV20-1 to TRBJ2-5; TRBD2 matches at 7 bases. The CDR3 runs 14 residues. After removal of 6 bases from V and 3 bases from J, the junction contained 10 bases not matched to a gene. Per germline, CDR1 DFQATT and CDR2 SNEGSKA (reference sequence). The CDR3 protein is CSAEGLLKKETQYF. The CDR3, as DNA: TGCAGTGCGGAGGGACTATTGAAGAAAGAGACCCAGTACTTC.

The chain employs TRBV6-2 or TRBV6-3 and TRBJ2-7; 8 bases are shared with TRBD1. Germline V gene data show CDR1 as MNHEY and CDR2 as SVGEGT. Trimming removed 6 bases from V and 3 bases from J; junction bases left unmatched: 13. The CDR3 loop spans 16 amino acids. The chain's CDR3 is CASRYSRDRRLYEQYF. DNA of the CDR3: TGTGCCAGCAGGTATTCCCGGGACAGGAGGCTCTACGAGCAGTACTTC.

This clonotype has a handful of counts. The chain combines TRBV7-2 with TRBJ2-5; D could derive from TRBD1 or TRBD2 (5 bases each). Germline CDR1 reads SGHTA; CDR2 reads FQGNSA. The CDR3 runs to 16 residues. V gave up 1 base and J gave up 2 bases, with 14 bases separating them. The CDR3 protein is CASSLGVWDLQETQYF. CDR3 in DNA: TGTGCCAGCAGCTTAGGGGTTTGGGACCTACAAGAGACCCAGTACTTC.

The rearrangement uses TRBV20-1 and TRBJ2-1; no definite D call. The CDR3 runs to 15 residues. The germline V gene encodes CDR1 DFQATT and CDR2 SNEGSKA (reference sequence). With 0 bases removed from V and 0 bases from J, the gap between germline ends came to 9 bases. The CDR3 DNA is TGCAGTGCTAGAGAAGGTAGGATCTCCTACAATGAGCAGTTCTTC. Its translation is CSAREGRISYNEQFF.

The chain has TRBV29-1 and TRBJ1-4; a possible D gene is TRBD1 (5 bases). The germline gives CDR1 SQVTM, CDR2 ANQGSEA. This CDR3 comprises 13 residues. The CDR3 loop is CSAGTGGNEKLFF. The CDR3 DNA sequence: TGCAGTGCTGGAACAGGTGGAAATGAAAAACTGTTTTTT.

V gene TRBV5-1 combines with J gene TRBJ2-7, with D maybe TRBD1 (6 bases). The J call is in doubt because the DNA end fits TRBJ2-5 better. Germline V CDR1 and CDR2: SGHRS, YFSETQ. There are 16 residues in the CDR3. The CDR3 spells CASSLASGTPSGTQYF. Here the CDR3 DNA reads TGCGCCAGCAGCTTGGCCTCCGGGACACCCTCGGGGACCCAGTACTTC.

The chain employs TRBV7-2 and TRBJ2-5; 9 bases fit TRBD2. The CDR3 is 18 amino acids. With V trimmed by 1 base and J by 2 bases, 11 bases remained unmatched. Germline V CDR1 and CDR2: SGHTA, FQGNSA. The CDR3 nucleotides are TGTGCCAGCAGCTTAGGTCGGCCTGGGACTAGCAAGCAAGAGACCCAGTACTTC. Protein sequence: CASSLGRPGTSKQETQYF.

This chain uses TRBV5-1 with TRBJ2-5, with D tentatively TRBD1 (5 bases). The J call may be faulty, since TRBJ2-7 better matches the DNA end. The CDR3 runs 14 residues. The germline gives CDR1 SGHRS, CDR2 YFSETQ. CDR3 in amino acids: CASSLGRKDYEQYF. The CDR3 nucleotides read TGCGCCAGCAGCCTGGGGCGGAAGGACTACGAGCAGTACTTC.